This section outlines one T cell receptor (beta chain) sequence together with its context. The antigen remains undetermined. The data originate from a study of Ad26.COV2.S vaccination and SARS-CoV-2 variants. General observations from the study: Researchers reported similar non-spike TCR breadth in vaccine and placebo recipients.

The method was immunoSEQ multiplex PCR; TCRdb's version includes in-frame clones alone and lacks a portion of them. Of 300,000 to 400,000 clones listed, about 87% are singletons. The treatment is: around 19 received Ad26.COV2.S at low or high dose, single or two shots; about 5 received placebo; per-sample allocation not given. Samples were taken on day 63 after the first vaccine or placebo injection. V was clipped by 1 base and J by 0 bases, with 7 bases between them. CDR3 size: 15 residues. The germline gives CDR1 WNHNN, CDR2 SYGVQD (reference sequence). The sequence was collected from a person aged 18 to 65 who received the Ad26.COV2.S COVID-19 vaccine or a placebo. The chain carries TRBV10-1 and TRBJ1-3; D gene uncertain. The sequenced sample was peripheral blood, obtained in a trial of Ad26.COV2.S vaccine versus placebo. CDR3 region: CASSEWNYSGNTIYF. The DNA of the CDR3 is TGCGCCAGCAGTGAGTGGAACTACTCTGGAAACACCATATATTTT.